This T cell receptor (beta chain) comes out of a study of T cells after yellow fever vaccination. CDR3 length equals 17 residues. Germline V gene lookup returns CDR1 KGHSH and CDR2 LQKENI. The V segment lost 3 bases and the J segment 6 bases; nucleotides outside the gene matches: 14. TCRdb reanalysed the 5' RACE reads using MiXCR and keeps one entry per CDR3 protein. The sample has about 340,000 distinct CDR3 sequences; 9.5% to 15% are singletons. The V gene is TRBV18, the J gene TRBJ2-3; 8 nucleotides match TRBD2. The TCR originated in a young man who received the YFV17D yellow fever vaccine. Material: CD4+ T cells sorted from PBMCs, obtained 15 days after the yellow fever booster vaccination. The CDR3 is CASSPFVRRGAQDTQYF. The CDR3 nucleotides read TGTGCCAGCTCACCCTTTGTCCGGCGGGGGGCACAGGATACGCAGTATTTT.